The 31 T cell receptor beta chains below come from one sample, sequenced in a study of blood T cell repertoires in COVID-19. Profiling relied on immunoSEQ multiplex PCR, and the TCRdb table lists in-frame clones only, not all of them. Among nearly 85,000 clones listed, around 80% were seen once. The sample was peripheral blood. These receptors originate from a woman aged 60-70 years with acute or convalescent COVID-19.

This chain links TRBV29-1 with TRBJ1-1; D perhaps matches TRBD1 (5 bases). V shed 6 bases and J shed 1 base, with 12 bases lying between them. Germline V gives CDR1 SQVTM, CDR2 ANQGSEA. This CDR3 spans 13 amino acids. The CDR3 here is CSVEKGANTEAFF. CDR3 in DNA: TGCAGCGTGGAAAAAGGGGCGAACACTGAAGCTTTCTTT. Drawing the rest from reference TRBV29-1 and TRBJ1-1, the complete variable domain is SAVISQKPSRDICQRGTSLTIQCQVDSQVTMMFWYRQQPGQSLTLIATANQGSEATYESGFVIDKFPISRPNLTFSTLTVSNMSPEDSSIYLCSVEKGANTEAFFGQGTRLTVV.

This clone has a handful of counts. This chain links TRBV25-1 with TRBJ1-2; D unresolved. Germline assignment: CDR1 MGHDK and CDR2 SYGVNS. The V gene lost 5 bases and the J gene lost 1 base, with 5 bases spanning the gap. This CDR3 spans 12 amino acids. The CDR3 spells CASSSINYGYTF. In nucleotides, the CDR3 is TGTGCCAGCAGTTCCATTAACTATGGCTACACCTTC.

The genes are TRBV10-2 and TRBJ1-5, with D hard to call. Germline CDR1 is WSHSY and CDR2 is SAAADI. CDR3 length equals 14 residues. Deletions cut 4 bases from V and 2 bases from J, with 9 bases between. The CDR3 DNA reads TGCGCCAGCAGTGTTGCAGGCCGCAATCAGCCCCAGCATTTT. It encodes CASSVAGRNQPQHF.

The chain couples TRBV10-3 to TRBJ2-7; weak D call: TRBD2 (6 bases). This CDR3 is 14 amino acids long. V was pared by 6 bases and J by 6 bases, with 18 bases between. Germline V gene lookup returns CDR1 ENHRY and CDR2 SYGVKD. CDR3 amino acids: CAIRPGGEIGEQYF. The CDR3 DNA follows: TGTGCCATCAGACCCGGGGGTGAGATCGGCGAGCAGTACTTC.

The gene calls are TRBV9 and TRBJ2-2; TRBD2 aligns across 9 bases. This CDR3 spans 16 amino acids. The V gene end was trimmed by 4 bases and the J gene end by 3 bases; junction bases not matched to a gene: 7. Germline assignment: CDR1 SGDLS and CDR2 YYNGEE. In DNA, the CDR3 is TGTGCCAGCAGCTTTCTAGCGGGGCCTGACACCGGGGAGCTGTTTTTT. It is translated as CASSFLAGPDTGELFF.

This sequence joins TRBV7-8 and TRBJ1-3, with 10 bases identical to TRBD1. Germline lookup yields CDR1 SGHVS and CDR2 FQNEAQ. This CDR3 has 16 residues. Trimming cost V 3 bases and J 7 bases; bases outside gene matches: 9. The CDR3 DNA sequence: TGTGCCAGCAGCTTGAGGGACAGGGGTCTACGGAACACCATATATTTT. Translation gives CASSLRDRGLRNTIYF. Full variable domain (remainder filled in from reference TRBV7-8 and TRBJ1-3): GAGVSQSPRYKVAKRGQDVALRCDPISGHVSLFWYQQALGQGPEFLTYFQNEAQLDKSGLPSDRFFAERPEGSVSTLKIQRTQQEDSAVYLCASSLRDRGLRNTIYFGEGSWLTVV.

CDR3 protein: CASGGGLAVHEQYF. CDR3 sequence (DNA): TGTGCCAGCGGGGGGGGGCTAGCGGTGCACGAGCAGTACTTC. The J gene is TRBJ2-7, the V gene TRBV2, with TRBD2 as a possible D gene (7 bases). Trimming removed 8 bases at V and 5 bases at J, with 19 bases between. This CDR3 has 14 amino acids. CDR1 SNHLY and CDR2 FYNNEI come from the germline V gene.

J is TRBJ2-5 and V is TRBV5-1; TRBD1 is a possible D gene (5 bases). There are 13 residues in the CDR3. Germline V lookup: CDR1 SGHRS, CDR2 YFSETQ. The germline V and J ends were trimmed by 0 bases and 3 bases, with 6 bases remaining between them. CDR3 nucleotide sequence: TGCGCCAGCAGCTTGGTAGGGGAAGAGACCCAGTACTTC. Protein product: CASSLVGEETQYF.

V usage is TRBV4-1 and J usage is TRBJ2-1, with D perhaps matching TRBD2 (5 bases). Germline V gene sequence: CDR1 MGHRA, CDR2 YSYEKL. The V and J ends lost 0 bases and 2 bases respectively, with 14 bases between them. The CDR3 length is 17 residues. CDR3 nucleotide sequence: TGCGCCAGCAGCCAAGATGCAGCGGCTTCAACCTACAATGAGCAGTTCTTC. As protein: CASSQDAAASTYNEQFF.

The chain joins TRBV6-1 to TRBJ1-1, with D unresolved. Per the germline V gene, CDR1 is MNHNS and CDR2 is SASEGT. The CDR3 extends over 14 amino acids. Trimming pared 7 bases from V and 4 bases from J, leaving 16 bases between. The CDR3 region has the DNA TGTGCCAGCACCCAACTCGAGGGTTCCACTGAAGCTTTCTTT. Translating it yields CASTQLEGSTEAFF.

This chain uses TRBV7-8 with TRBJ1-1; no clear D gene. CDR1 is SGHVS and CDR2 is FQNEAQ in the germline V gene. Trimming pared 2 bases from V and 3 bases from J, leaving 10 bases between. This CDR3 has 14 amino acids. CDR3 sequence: CASSLTSGYTEAFF. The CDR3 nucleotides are TGTGCCAGCAGCTTAACCTCCGGGTACACTGAAGCTTTCTTT.

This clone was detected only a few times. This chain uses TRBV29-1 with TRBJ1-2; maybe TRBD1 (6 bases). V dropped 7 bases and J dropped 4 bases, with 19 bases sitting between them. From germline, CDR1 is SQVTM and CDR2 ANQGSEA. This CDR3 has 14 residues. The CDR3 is CSANDRTWGYGYTF. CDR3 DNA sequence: TGCAGCGCTAATGACAGGACATGGGGCTATGGCTACACCTTC.

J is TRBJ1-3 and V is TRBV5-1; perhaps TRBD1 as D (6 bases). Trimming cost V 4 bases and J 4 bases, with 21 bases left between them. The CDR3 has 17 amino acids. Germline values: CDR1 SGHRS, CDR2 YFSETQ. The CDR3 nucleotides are TGCGCCAGCAGCCCGGGAGGGGGGAGTGCTGTCGGAAACACCATATATTTT. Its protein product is CASSPGGGSAVGNTIYF.

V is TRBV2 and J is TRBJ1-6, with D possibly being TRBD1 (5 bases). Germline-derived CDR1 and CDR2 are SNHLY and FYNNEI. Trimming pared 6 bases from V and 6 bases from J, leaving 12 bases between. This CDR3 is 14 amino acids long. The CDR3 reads CASSGAGGNSPLHF. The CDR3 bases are TGTGCCAGCAGCGGTGCGGGGGGTAATTCACCCCTCCACTTT.

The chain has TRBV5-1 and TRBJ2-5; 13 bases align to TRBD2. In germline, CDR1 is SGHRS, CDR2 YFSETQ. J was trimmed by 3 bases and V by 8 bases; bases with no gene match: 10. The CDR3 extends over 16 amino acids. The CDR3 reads CASTGGLAGSKETQYF. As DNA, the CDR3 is TGCGCCAGTACGGGGGGACTAGCGGGAAGCAAAGAGACCCAGTACTTC.

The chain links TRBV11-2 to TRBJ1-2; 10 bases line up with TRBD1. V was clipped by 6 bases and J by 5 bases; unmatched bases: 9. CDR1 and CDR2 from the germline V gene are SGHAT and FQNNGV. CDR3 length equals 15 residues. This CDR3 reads CASRIGPGQGYGYTF. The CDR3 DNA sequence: TGTGCCAGCAGGATAGGGCCGGGACAGGGGTATGGCTACACCTTC.

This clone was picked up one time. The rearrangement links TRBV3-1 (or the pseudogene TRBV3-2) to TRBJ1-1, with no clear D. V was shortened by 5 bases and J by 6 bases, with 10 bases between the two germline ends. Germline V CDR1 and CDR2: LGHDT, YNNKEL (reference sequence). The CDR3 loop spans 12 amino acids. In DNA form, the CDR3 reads TGTGCCAGCAGCGTCCCCGGGGCTGAAGCTTTCTTT. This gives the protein CASSVPGAEAFF.

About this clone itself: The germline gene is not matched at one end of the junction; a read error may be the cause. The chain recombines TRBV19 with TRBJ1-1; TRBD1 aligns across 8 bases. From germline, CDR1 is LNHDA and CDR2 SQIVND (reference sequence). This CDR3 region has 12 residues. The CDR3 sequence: CASSSQGAEGFF. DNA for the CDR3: TGTGCCAGTAGTTCCCAGGGGGCGGAAGGTTTCTTT.

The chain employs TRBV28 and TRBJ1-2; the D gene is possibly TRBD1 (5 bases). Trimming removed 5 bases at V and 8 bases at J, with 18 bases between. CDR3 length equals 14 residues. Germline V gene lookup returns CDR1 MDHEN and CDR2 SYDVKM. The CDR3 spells CASSPLGGLGGYTF. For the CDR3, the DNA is TGTGCCAGCAGTCCCCTGGGGGGGTTGGGAGGCTACACCTTC.

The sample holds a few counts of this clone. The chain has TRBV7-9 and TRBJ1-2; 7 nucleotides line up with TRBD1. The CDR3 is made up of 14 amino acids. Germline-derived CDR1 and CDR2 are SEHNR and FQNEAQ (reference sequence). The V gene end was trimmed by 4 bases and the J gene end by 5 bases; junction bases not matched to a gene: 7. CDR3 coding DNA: TGTGCCAGCAGCTCACGCACACAGGGGTATGGCTACACCTTC. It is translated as CASSSRTQGYGYTF.

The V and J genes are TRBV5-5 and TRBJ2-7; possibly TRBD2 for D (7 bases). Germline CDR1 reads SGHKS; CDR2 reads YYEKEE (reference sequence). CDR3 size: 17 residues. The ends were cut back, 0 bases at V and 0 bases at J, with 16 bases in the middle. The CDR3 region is CASSLEWGGYYSYEQYF. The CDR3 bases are TGTGCCAGCAGCTTGGAGTGGGGGGGCTATTACTCCTACGAGCAGTACTTC.

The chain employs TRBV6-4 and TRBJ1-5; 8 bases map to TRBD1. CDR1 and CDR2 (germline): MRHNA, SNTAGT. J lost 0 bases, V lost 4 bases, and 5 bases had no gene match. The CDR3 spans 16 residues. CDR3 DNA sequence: TGTGCCAGCAGTGTCACAGGGGGAGATAGCAATCAGCCCCAGCATTTT. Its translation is CASSVTGGDSNQPQHF.

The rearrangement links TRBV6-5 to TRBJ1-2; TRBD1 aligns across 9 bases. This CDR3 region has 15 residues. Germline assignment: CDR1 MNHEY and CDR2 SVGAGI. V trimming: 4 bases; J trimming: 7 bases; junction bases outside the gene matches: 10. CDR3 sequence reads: CASSSISQGAGGYTF. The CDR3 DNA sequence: TGTGCCAGCAGTTCCATATCACAGGGGGCCGGTGGCTACACCTTC.

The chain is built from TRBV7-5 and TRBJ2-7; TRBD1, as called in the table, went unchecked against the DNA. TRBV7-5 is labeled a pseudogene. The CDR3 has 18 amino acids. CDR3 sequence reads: CARSLAASLEGAHYEQYF. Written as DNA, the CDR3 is TGTGCCAGAAGCTTAGCGGCTTCCCTGGAGGGGGCTCACTACGAGCAGTACTTC.

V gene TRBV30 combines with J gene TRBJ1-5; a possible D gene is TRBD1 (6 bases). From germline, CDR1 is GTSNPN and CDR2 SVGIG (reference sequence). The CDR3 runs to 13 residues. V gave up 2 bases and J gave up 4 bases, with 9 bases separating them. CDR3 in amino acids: CAWSPTGNQPQHF. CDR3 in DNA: TGTGCCTGGAGTCCTACAGGGAATCAGCCCCAGCATTTT.

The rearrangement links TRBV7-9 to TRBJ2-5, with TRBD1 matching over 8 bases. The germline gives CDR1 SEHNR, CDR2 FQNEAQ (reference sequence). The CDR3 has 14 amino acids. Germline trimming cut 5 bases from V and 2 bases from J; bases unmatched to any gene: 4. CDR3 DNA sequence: TGTGCCAGCAGCCTCGGGACAGGTCAAGAGACCCAGTACTTC. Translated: CASSLGTGQETQYF. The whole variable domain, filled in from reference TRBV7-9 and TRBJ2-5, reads DTGVSQNPRHKITKRGQNVTFRCDPISEHNRLYWYRQTLGQGPEFLTYFQNEAQLEKSRLLSDRFSAERPKGSFSTLEIQRTEQGDSAMYLCASSLGTGQETQYFGPGTRLLVL.

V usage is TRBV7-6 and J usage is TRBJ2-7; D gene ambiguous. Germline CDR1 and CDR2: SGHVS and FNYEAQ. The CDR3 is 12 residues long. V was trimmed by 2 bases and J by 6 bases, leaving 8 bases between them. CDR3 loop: CASSLWSVEQYF. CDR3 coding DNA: TGTGCCAGCAGCTTATGGAGTGTCGAGCAGTACTTC.

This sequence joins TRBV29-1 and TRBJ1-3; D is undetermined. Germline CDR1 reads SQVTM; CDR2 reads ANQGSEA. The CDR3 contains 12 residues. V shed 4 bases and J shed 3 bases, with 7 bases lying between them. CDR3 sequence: CSVVTVGNTIYF. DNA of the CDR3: TGCAGCGTTGTAACGGTTGGAAACACCATATATTTT.

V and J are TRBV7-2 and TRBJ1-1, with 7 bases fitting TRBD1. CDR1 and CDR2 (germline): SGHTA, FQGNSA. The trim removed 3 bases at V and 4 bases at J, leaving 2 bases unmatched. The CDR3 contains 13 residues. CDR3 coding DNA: TGTGCCAGCAGCTTCGACAGGGCCACTGAAGCTTTCTTT. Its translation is CASSFDRATEAFF.

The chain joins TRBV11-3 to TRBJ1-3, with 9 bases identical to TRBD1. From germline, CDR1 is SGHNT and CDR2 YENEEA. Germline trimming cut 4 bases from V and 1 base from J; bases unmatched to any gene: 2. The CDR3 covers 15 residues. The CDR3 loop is CASSSGTGSGNTIYF. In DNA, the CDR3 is TGTGCCAGCAGCTCCGGGACAGGGTCTGGAAACACCATATATTTT.

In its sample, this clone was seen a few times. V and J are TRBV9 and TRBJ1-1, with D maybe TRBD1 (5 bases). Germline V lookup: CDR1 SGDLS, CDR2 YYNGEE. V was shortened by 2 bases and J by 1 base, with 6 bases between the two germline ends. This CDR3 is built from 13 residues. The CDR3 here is CASSVDTNTEAFF. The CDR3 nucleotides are TGTGCCAGCAGCGTGGACACGAACACTGAAGCTTTCTTT.